Given below is one TCR beta chain in context. Measured with immunoSEQ multiplex PCR; TCRdb has only the in-frame clones, and not every one. The repertoire includes about 180,000 clones, approximately 87% of them detected once, and 1.4% sits in the top ten. The CDR3 runs to 14 residues. Germline lookup yields CDR1 SEHNR and CDR2 FQNEAQ (reference sequence). Trimming stripped 1 base from V and 4 bases from J, with 10 bases between. The record originates from a study of cytomegalovirus exposure and HLA in healthy donors. The chain combines TRBV7-9 with TRBJ2-5; D perhaps matches TRBD1 (5 bases). The sequence came from a woman aged 25 to 39 in good health and CMV-seronegative. The source material was PBMCs. The CDR3 coding sequence is TGTGCCAGCAGCTTAGTGGTAGGGGCAGAGACCCAGTACTTC. This gives the protein CASSLVVGAETQYF.